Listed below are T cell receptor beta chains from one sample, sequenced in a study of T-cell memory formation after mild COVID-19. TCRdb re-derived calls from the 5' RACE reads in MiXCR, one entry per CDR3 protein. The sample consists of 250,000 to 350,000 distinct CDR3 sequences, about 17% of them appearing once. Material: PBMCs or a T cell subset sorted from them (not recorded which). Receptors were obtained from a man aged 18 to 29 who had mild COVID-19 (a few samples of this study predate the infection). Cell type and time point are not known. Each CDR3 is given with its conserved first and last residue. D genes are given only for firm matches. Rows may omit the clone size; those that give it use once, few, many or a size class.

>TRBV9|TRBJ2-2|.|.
CASSVDPNTGELFF
TGTGCCAGCAGCGTAGACCCGAACACCGGGGAGCTGTTTTTT
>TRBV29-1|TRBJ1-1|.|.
CSVDLVEPVNTEAFF
TGCAGCGTTGATCTGGTTGAACCGGTGAACACTGAAGCTTTCTTT
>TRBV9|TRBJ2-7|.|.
CASSVNWAALRYEQYF
TGTGCCAGCAGCGTAAATTGGGCGGCGTTGCGTTACGAGCAGTACTTC
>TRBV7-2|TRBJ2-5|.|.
CASSRNGGAGTQYF
TGTGCCAGCAGCCGCAACGGGGGTGCGGGGACCCAGTACTTC
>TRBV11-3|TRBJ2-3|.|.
CASSRTRSTDTQYF
TGTGCCAGCAGCCGTACAAGGAGCACAGATACGCAGTATTTT
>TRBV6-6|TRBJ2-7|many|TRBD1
CASSYSRDRVSYEQYF
TGTGCCAGCAGTTACAGTAGGGACAGGGTCTCCTACGAGCAGTACTTC
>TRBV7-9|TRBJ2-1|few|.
CASSRGEGVAGRHNEQFF
TGTGCCAGCAGCCGCGGTGAGGGGGTCGCAGGGCGACACAATGAGCAGTTCTTC
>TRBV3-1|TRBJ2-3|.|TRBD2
CASSPGLAGSPDTQYF
TGTGCCAGCAGCCCGGGACTAGCGGGGTCTCCAGATACGCAGTATTTT
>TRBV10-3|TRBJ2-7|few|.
CAISESRGHRGEQYF
TGTGCCATCAGTGAGTCCCGAGGGCACCGTGGAGAGCAGTACTTC
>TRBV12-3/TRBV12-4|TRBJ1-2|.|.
CASKRGSGGYTF
TGTGCCAGCAAAAGGGGGTCGGGTGGCTACACCTTC
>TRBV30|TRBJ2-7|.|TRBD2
CASHGGGYEQYF
TGTGCCTCACACGGGGGGGGCTACGAGCAGTACTTC
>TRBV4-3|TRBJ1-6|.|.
CASSQDFAGYNSPLHF
TGCGCCAGCAGCCAAGATTTTGCAGGGTATAATTCACCCCTCCACTTT